A single sample gave rise to the 31 T cell receptor beta chains below, sequenced in a study of T cell repertoires in cytomegalovirus infection. TCRdb reprocessed the reads via MiXCR and lists one record per CDR3 protein. The table lists just under 300,000 distinct CDR3 sequences, approximately 10% of them singletons. Sequenced material: PBMCs. The receptors come from a human donor in good health (CMV status not recorded). Some clones in this sample may be carry-over from other donors' samples.

This clonotype was found many times. The V gene is TRBV11-1, the J gene TRBJ2-1; 7 bases agree with TRBD2. This CDR3 has 13 residues. V shed 11 bases and J 7 bases; nucleotides not matched to a gene: 11. Looked up from germline, CDR1 is SGHAT and CDR2 is FQDESV (reference sequence). The DNA for the CDR3 is TGTGCCGCAGGGCGGGGGAGTCTAAATGAGCAGTTCTTC. Residues: CAAGRGSLNEQFF.

This clonotype was counted many times. The V call is TRBV11-1, the J call TRBJ1-4; no definite D call. The CDR3 spans 15 residues. The germline V gene has CDR1 SGHAT and CDR2 FQDESV (reference sequence). The ends were cut back, 0 bases at V and 8 bases at J, with 13 bases in the middle. The CDR3 is CASSLAAGREEKLFF. The CDR3 DNA sequence: TGTGCCAGCAGCTTAGCAGCCGGAAGAGAAGAAAAACTGTTTTTT.

This clonotype was seen a handful of times. For the CDR3, the DNA is TGTGCCAGCAGCTGGACGGGCGGTGCCTATGGCTACACCTTC. Its protein product is CASSWTGGAYGYTF. The chain links TRBV5-6 to TRBJ1-2; no reliable D call. V lost 3 bases, J lost 4 bases, and 13 bases lay in between. The CDR3 runs 14 residues. CDR1 is SGHDT, CDR2 YYEEEE, per germline.

This clonotype has a count of ten or more. This chain uses TRBV29-1 with TRBJ2-7, with unresolved D. CDR3 length: 11 residues. Germline assignment: CDR1 SQVTM and CDR2 ANQGSEA. Trimming took 7 bases from V and 3 from J, leaving 10 bases between them. The CDR3 region has the DNA TGCAGCGGTCAACAAGGCTACGAGCAGTACTTC. This codes for CSGQQGYEQYF.

This clonotype has more than one count but fewer than ten. This sequence joins TRBV7-9 and TRBJ1-3; D not resolved. The CDR3 length is 14 residues. V was pared by 5 bases and J by 0 bases, with 8 bases between. Germline loops: CDR1 SEHNR, CDR2 FQNEAQ (reference sequence). The CDR3 DNA is TGTGCCAGCAGCATAAGTATCTCTGGAAACACCATATATTTT. Its translation: CASSISISGNTIYF.

This clonotype was found many times. The chain couples TRBV5-5 to TRBJ1-1; 7 bases are a match to TRBD1. With V trimmed by 6 bases and J by 1 base, 6 bases remained unmatched. Germline V gene data show CDR1 as SGHKS and CDR2 as YYEKEE (reference sequence). This CDR3 is built from 14 residues. The CDR3, as DNA: TGTGCCAGCAACAGAGGGACAGCGAACACTGAAGCTTTCTTT. Its translation: CASNRGTANTEAFF.

This clonotype was detected ten times or more. CDR3: CASSYEGGNTIYF. The CDR3 DNA follows: TGTGCCAGCAGTTACGAAGGGGGAAACACCATATATTTT. The chain has TRBV6-5 and TRBJ1-3; D gene ambiguous. Trimming pared 2 bases from V and 4 bases from J, leaving 6 bases between. The CDR3 runs to 13 residues. Germline V gene data show CDR1 as MNHEY and CDR2 as SVGAGI.

This clonotype was detected ten times or more. V and J are TRBV4-2 and TRBJ2-3; 8 positions agree with TRBD2. This CDR3 comprises 16 residues. CDR1 is LGHNA, CDR2 YNFKEQ, per germline. V shed 4 bases and J 0 bases; nucleotides not matched to a gene: 6. CDR3 protein: CASSLSLAGSTDTQYF. CDR3 DNA: TGTGCCAGCAGCCTATCCCTAGCGGGTAGCACAGATACGCAGTATTTT.

This clonotype was picked up many times. V is TRBV12-3 or TRBV12-4 and J is TRBJ1-1; 8 bases match TRBD1. The CDR3 is 14 residues long. The V and J ends lost 7 bases and 4 bases, in that order; junction bases with no gene match: 8. CDR3 amino acids: CASTLTGVRTEAFF. In DNA form, the CDR3 reads TGTGCCAGCACCCTGACAGGGGTTCGCACTGAAGCTTTCTTT.

The rearrangement links TRBV7-9 to TRBJ1-4, with 8 bases lining up with TRBD1. This CDR3 is built from 15 residues. From germline, CDR1 is SEHNR and CDR2 FQNEAQ (reference sequence). With 5 bases clipped from V and 8 bases from J, the junction kept 10 bases outside the gene matches. The CDR3 bases are TGTGCCAGCAGCACCGGACAGGGCGTAAGCGAAAAACTGTTTTTT. Translated: CASSTGQGVSEKLFF. Looking up the rest from reference TRBV7-9 and TRBJ1-4 gives the full variable domain: DTGVSQNPRHKITKRGQNVTFRCDPISEHNRLYWYRQTLGQGPEFLTYFQNEAQLEKSRLLSDRFSAERPKGSFSTLEIQRTEQGDSAMYLCASSTGQGVSEKLFFGSGTQLSVL.

This clonotype appeared many times. V gene TRBV9 combines with J gene TRBJ2-1; D may be TRBD1 (6 bases). The ends were cut back, 6 bases at V and 10 bases at J, with 14 bases in the middle. The CDR3 spans 12 residues. CDR1 and CDR2 (germline): SGDLS, YYNGEE. In nucleotides, the CDR3 is TGTGCCAGCAACACAGGGCAACGGGAGCAGTTCTTC. Its protein is CASNTGQREQFF.

This clonotype was seen only a few times. V and J are TRBV20-1 and TRBJ1-5, with D perhaps matching TRBD1 (5 bases). Trimming took 2 bases from V and 0 from J, leaving 17 bases between them. CDR3 length: 17 residues. Germline V lookup: CDR1 DFQATT, CDR2 SNEGSKA (reference sequence). The chain's CDR3 is CSARKGRIHYSNQPQHF. CDR3 bases: TGCAGTGCTAGAAAGGGGAGGATCCACTATAGCAATCAGCCCCAGCATTTT.

This clonotype was seen many times. This chain joins TRBV6-5 and TRBJ2-3; D is undetermined. V was trimmed by 2 bases and J by 3 bases, leaving 12 bases between them. Per the germline V gene, CDR1 is MNHEY and CDR2 is SVGAGI. This CDR3 is built from 15 residues. In DNA form, the CDR3 reads TGTGCCAGCAGTTACGACTCGTCCTGGACAGATACGCAGTATTTT. Its protein is CASSYDSSWTDTQYF.

This clonotype has a count of ten or more. The CDR3 reads CASRRRGGSTDTQYF. CDR3 nucleotide sequence: TGTGCCAGCAGGCGGAGGGGGGGCAGCACAGATACGCAGTATTTT. The J gene is TRBJ2-3, the V gene TRBV28; possible D gene TRBD2, 7 bases. The CDR3 spans 15 residues. The germline V gene encodes CDR1 MDHEN and CDR2 SYDVKM. Deletions cut 6 bases from V and 0 bases from J, with 13 bases between.

The table lists this clonotype with many counts. The chain combines TRBV14 with TRBJ2-7; 9 positions match TRBD1. V shed 5 bases and J 2 bases; nucleotides not matched to a gene: 7. CDR1 SGHDN and CDR2 FVKESK come from the germline V gene. The CDR3 length is 15 residues. This chain's CDR3 is CASSKPGTGPYEQYV. The CDR3 DNA is TGTGCCAGCAGCAAGCCCGGGACAGGGCCCTACGAGCAGTACGTC.

This clonotype showed up many times. The V call is TRBV7-8, the J call TRBJ2-1; 10 nucleotides align to TRBD1. Germline trimming cut 5 bases from V and 14 bases from J; bases unmatched to any gene: 6. Looked up from germline, CDR1 is SGHVS and CDR2 is FQNEAQ. This CDR3 has 12 residues. The CDR3 DNA sequence: TGTGCCAGCAGCAGAGGACAGGGGGATAAGTTCTTC. This encodes CASSRGQGDKFF.

This clonotype was picked up many times. The CDR3, as DNA: TGCAGTGCTCAGACTAGCGGGGTGACTAGCACAGATACGCAGTATTTT. Translated: CSAQTSGVTSTDTQYF. The V gene is TRBV20-1, the J gene TRBJ2-3, with 11 bases matching TRBD2. The J segment lost 0 bases and the V segment lost 5 bases, leaving 7 bases of the junction unmatched. This CDR3 contains 16 residues. CDR1 is DFQATT and CDR2 is SNEGSKA in the germline V gene (reference sequence).

There are a few counts of this clonotype. The CDR3 nucleotides read TGTGCCAGCAGCCCCCAGACAGGGGGCACCTATGGCTACACCTTC. This codes for CASSPQTGGTYGYTF. The chain has TRBV7-9 and TRBJ1-2; 10 bases are a match to TRBD1. This CDR3 comprises 15 residues. With 5 bases clipped from V and 4 bases from J, the junction kept 7 bases outside the gene matches. Per germline, CDR1 SEHNR and CDR2 FQNEAQ (reference sequence).

The table lists this clonotype with many counts. The rearrangement links TRBV6-2 or TRBV6-3 to TRBJ1-2; unclear D gene. V was trimmed by 4 bases and J by 8 bases, leaving 23 bases between them. Germline V lookup: CDR1 MNHEY, CDR2 SVGEGT. CDR3 length equals 16 residues. The CDR3 nucleotides read TGTGCCAGCAGTTCCTACGGACGGTCCGATGGTGAGGGCTACACCTTC. Residues: CASSSYGRSDGEGYTF.

This clonotype was recorded at least ten times. The chain joins TRBV7-2 to TRBJ2-2, with 8 bases lining up with TRBD2. Germline-derived CDR1 and CDR2 are SGHTA and FQGNSA. V lost 5 bases and J lost 3; bases outside the gene matches: 11. CDR3 length equals 17 residues. CDR3 sequence reads: CASSQSRSGTDTGELFF. The CDR3 bases are TGTGCCAGCAGCCAGAGCCGTAGCGGGACGGACACCGGGGAGCTGTTTTTT.

The chain couples TRBV20-1 to TRBJ2-1; D gene uncertain. This CDR3 is 12 amino acids long. The germline CDR1 and CDR2 sequences are DFQATT and SNEGSKA (reference sequence). Deletions cut 0 bases from V and 10 bases from J, with 10 bases between. As DNA, the CDR3 is TGCAGTGCTAGAGATCGCGCGAGGGAGCAGTTCTTC. Amino acid sequence: CSARDRAREQFF.

This clonotype was picked up a small number of times. V is TRBV5-1 and J is TRBJ2-5; D gene unclear. The CDR3 length is 13 residues. V lost 0 bases and J 4 bases, leaving 7 bases between the germline ends. Germline V lookup: CDR1 SGHRS, CDR2 YFSETQ. CDR3 coding DNA: TGCGCCAGCAGCTTGGGGGTTCCAGAGACCCAGTACTTC. It codes for CASSLGVPETQYF.

This clonotype was counted many times. The J gene is TRBJ2-1, the V gene TRBV2, with 10 bases fitting TRBD1. This CDR3 region has 16 residues. With V trimmed by 5 bases and J by 7 bases, 11 bases remained unmatched. Germline CDR1 reads SNHLY; CDR2 reads FYNNEI. DNA of the CDR3: TGTGCCAGCAGTCACCGGGACAGGGGTGGGGCGAATGAGCAGTTCTTC. Amino acid sequence: CASSHRDRGGANEQFF.

The sample holds many counts of this clonotype. V is TRBV12-3 or TRBV12-4 and J is TRBJ1-5; D not resolved. V gave up 6 bases and J gave up 0 bases, with 12 bases separating them. The CDR3 spans 15 residues. The CDR3 DNA follows: TGTGCCAGCAGCCCCGGGTGGGTTAGCAATCAGCCCCAGCATTTT. It codes for CASSPGWVSNQPQHF.

This clonotype was found many times. The chain uses TRBV20-1 and TRBJ1-2; D ambiguous. Trimming removed 0 bases from V and 4 bases from J, with 9 bases in between. This CDR3 contains 13 residues. In germline, CDR1 is DFQATT, CDR2 SNEGSKA (reference sequence). The CDR3 DNA is TGCAGTGCTAGAGAGAGGGCCGGCTATGGCTACACCTTC. Its protein is CSARERAGYGYTF.

The V gene is TRBV2, the J gene TRBJ1-1, with D perhaps TRBD1 (5 bases). V dropped 3 bases and J dropped 0 bases, with 11 bases sitting between them. The CDR3 covers 15 residues. Germline lookup yields CDR1 SNHLY and CDR2 FYNNEI. DNA of the CDR3: TGTGCCAGCAGTGAGGGGCAGCTACTGAACACTGAAGCTTTCTTT. It is translated as CASSEGQLLNTEAFF.

This clonotype was seen repeatedly, ten times or more. The rearrangement links TRBV7-9 to TRBJ2-7, with 8 bases aligning to TRBD1. CDR3 length: 15 residues. Germline trimming cut 7 bases from V and 5 bases from J; bases unmatched to any gene: 13. The germline V gene encodes CDR1 SEHNR and CDR2 FQNEAQ (reference sequence). The CDR3 DNA sequence: TGTGCCAGCACCCCCAGCCAGGGGGCAATGGACGAGCAGTACTTC. Its protein is CASTPSQGAMDEQYF.

In this sample, this clonotype turned up a few times. This chain uses TRBV14 with TRBJ2-1; 9 bases align to TRBD1. This CDR3 contains 16 residues. The junction had 7 bases not matched to a gene; V was cut back by 0 bases and J by 7 bases. Germline V gene lookup returns CDR1 SGHDN and CDR2 FVKESK. The CDR3 is CASSQEPGQGRNEQFF. The CDR3 DNA sequence: TGTGCCAGCAGCCAAGAACCGGGACAGGGTCGGAATGAGCAGTTCTTC.

Ten or more counts support this clonotype. This sequence joins TRBV11-1 and TRBJ1-1; 7 positions match TRBD1. The CDR3 runs to 16 residues. Germline CDR1 reads SGHAT; CDR2 reads FQDESV (reference sequence). Trimming cost V 5 bases and J 1 base; bases outside gene matches: 10. CDR3 nucleotides: TGTGCCAGCAGCCCGAGACAGGGTATCGGGAACACTGAAGCTTTCTTT. This sequence encodes CASSPRQGIGNTEAFF.

This clonotype was seen many times. The rearrangement joins TRBV7-3 to TRBJ2-5, with TRBD1 as a possible D gene (6 bases). The CDR3 loop spans 17 amino acids. Between the trimmed V and J ends, which lost 5 bases and 7 bases, there was a span of 26 bases. Germline CDR1 is SGHTA and CDR2 is FQGTGA. Here the CDR3 DNA reads TGTGCCAGCAGCCCAGAGGGCACGCGTTGGGGGCCCGGGACCCAGTACTTC. Protein sequence: CASSPEGTRWGPGTQYF. Looking up the rest from reference TRBV7-3 and TRBJ2-5 gives the full variable domain: GAGVSQTPSNKVTEKGKYVELRCDPISGHTALYWYRQSLGQGPEFLIYFQGTGAADDSGLPNDRFFAVRPEGSVSTLKIQRTERGDSAVYLCASSPEGTRWGPGTQYFGPGTRLLVL.

This clonotype has just a few counts. V usage is TRBV20-1 and J usage is TRBJ2-7; 8 bases line up with TRBD1. The germline CDR1 and CDR2 sequences are DFQATT and SNEGSKA (reference sequence). The V segment lost 6 bases and the J segment 0 bases; nucleotides outside the gene matches: 4. The CDR3 consists of 13 residues. The CDR3 sequence is CSARTGLSYEQYV. The DNA for the CDR3 is TGCAGTGCCCGGACAGGGCTCTCCTACGAGCAGTACGTC.